This T cell receptor beta chain comes out of a study of blood T cell repertoires in COVID-19. Background on the study: Samples representing acute and convalescent COVID-19 were sourced from the United States, Italy and Spain. Sample material is recorded as cDNA or gDNA derived from T cells, B-cell-depleted T cells, or PBMCs.

A few counts support this clone. Patients of the Seattle cohort, enrolled during active infection, were followed longitudinally. Losses at the gene ends were 2 bases for V and 8 bases for J; bases not matched to a gene: 12. This CDR3 spans 19 amino acids. Germline V lookup: CDR1 LGHDT, CDR2 YNNKEL (reference sequence). Study processing details: Amplification from reference gene primers served as the basis for estimated nucleated cell counts. Profiling relied on immunoSEQ multiplex PCR, and the TCRdb table lists in-frame clones only, not all of them. V, J and clone size are those of that table, while D and trimming were read from the DNA. The data show about 220,000 clones, roughly 85% seen once.

Input material: peripheral blood. V and J are TRBV3-1 (or the pseudogene TRBV3-2) and TRBJ2-1, with 16 bases that match TRBD2. The TCR originated in a woman in her 70s with COVID-19, enrolled during active disease. This CDR3 reads CASSQKGTSGGAGIDEQFF. The CDR3, as DNA: TGTGCCAGCAGCCAAAAGGGGACTAGCGGGGGGGCCGGGATAGATGAGCAGTTCTTC.